The rows below give T cell receptor beta chains drawn from one sample of a study of blood T cell repertoires in COVID-19. The data were produced by immunoSEQ multiplex PCR, yet TCRdb's version contains in-frame clones alone and is incomplete. The data show 300,000 to 400,000 clones, 90% to 95% seen once. The material sequenced was peripheral blood. The receptors were gathered from a woman between 18 and 29 years old who had recovered from COVID-19. Each CDR3 is given with its conserved first and last residue. D genes are given only for firm matches. Only part of the rows carry a size: once, few, many, or a class if the clone is expanded.

J gene	V gene	clone size	D gene	CDR3 protein	CDR3 DNA
TRBJ1-4	TRBV27	.	TRBD1	CASSLFPGTGSRLFF	TGTGCCAGCAGTTTATTCCCCGGGACAGGGAGTAGACTGTTTTTT
TRBJ2-6	TRBV2	.	.	CASRTFNSGANVLTF	TGTGCCAGCAGAACATTCAACTCTGGGGCCAACGTCCTGACTTTC
TRBJ2-1	TRBV19	.	.	CASSAGLGSYNEQFF	TGTGCCAGTAGTGCGGGACTCGGCTCCTACAATGAGCAGTTCTTC
TRBJ2-1	TRBV24-1	once	.	CATSDSTVSSYNEQFF	TGTGCCACCAGTGATTCGACAGTGAGCTCCTACAATGAGCAGTTCTTC
TRBJ2-2	TRBV30	.	.	CAWRSRLTGELFF	TGTGCCTGGAGGTCTAGGCTCACCGGGGAGCTGTTTTTT
TRBJ2-1	TRBV5-1	once	TRBD1	CASSMTGGNNEQFF	TGCGCCAGCAGTATGACAGGGGGCAACAATGAGCAGTTCTTC
TRBJ2-3	TRBV11-3	.	TRBD2	CASSGSGIRSTDTQYF	TGTGCCAGCAGCGGTAGCGGGATAAGGAGCACAGATACGCAGTATTTT
TRBJ2-1	TRBV11-2	.	TRBD2	CASSPRTSADNEQFF	TGTGCCAGCAGCCCCCGGACTAGCGCCGACAATGAGCAGTTCTTC
TRBJ2-2	TRBV9	once	TRBD1	CASSPQGRPNTGELFF	TGTGCCAGCAGCCCACAGGGGCGACCGAACACCGGGGAGCTGTTTTTT
TRBJ1-1	TRBV5-4	.	TRBD1	CASRTGTGLPNTEAFF	TGTGCCAGCAGAACCGGGACAGGCTTACCGAACACTGAAGCTTTCTTT
TRBJ2-6	TRBV7-2	once	.	CASRRGGGTGANVLTF	TGTGCCAGCAGGAGGGGGGGAGGAACTGGGGCCAACGTCCTGACTTTC
TRBJ2-1	TRBV3-1/TRBV3-2	.	.	CASGEVDAYNEQFF	TGTGCCAGTGGTGAGGTAGACGCCTACAATGAGCAGTTCTTC
TRBJ2-2	TRBV4-3	once	.	CASSQEYIGHSNTGELFF	TGCGCCAGCAGCCAAGAATATATCGGACACTCGAACACCGGGGAGCTGTTTTTT
TRBJ2-6	TRBV5-1	.	TRBD1	CASSQPGQGYSGANVLTF	TGCGCCAGCAGCCAACCGGGACAGGGATACTCTGGGGCCAACGTCCTGACTTTC
TRBJ1-1	TRBV7-9	.	.	CASRPMGGTEAFF	TGTGCCAGCAGACCCATGGGGGGCACTGAAGCTTTCTTT
TRBJ1-2	TRBV6-2/TRBV6-3	.	TRBD1	CASSYIGQAGYTF	TGTGCCAGCAGTTACATCGGACAGGCCGGCTACACCTTC
TRBJ2-5	TRBV19	once	TRBD2	CASSIGTSGSGTQYF	TGTGCCAGTAGTATAGGGACTAGCGGGAGTGGGACCCAGTACTTC
TRBJ1-1	TRBV15	.	.	CATSRDRVEAFF	TGTGCCACCAGCAGAGATCGGGTTGAAGCTTTCTTT
TRBJ2-2	TRBV6-1	.	.	CASSGGGGAVTGELFF	TGTGCCAGCAGTGGGGGAGGAGGGGCCGTCACCGGGGAGCTGTTTTTT
TRBJ1-2	TRBV5-1	.	.	CASSPVKNGYTF	TGCGCCAGCAGCCCGGTAAAAAATGGCTACACCTTC
TRBJ1-2	TRBV19	.	.	CASSILRGDGYTF	TGTGCCAGTAGTATTTTAAGGGGCGATGGCTACACCTTC
TRBJ2-1	TRBV3-1/TRBV3-2	.	TRBD2	CASSRGTSGLNEQFF	TGTGCCAGCAGCCGAGGGACTAGCGGGCTAAATGAGCAGTTCTTC
TRBJ1-1	TRBV29-1	few	TRBD1	CSVLDRMNTEAFF	TGCAGCGTATTGGACAGGATGAACACTGAAGCTTTCTTT
TRBJ2-3	TRBV29-1	.	.	CSAVLGSGTDTQYF	TGCAGCGCTGTTTTGGGTAGCGGAACAGATACGCAGTATTTT
TRBJ1-1	TRBV6-5	.	TRBD1	CAAKRGLSTEAFF	TGTGCCGCTAAAAGGGGGCTGAGCACTGAAGCTTTCTTT
TRBJ1-4	TRBV30	.	TRBD1	CAHVQGKEKLFF	TGTGCCCACGTACAGGGGAAAGAAAAACTGTTTTTT
TRBJ1-2	TRBV27	.	.	CASSLSVQPFYGYTF	TGTGCCAGCAGTTTATCAGTACAGCCTTTTTATGGCTACACCTTC
TRBJ2-3	TRBV5-1	.	.	CASSSITSVQGADTQYF	TGCGCCAGCAGCTCGATCACTAGCGTACAGGGGGCAGATACGCAGTATTTT
TRBJ1-1	TRBV9	once	.	CASSVPWQANKTATEAFF	TGTGCCAGCAGCGTACCTTGGCAGGCCAACAAAACCGCCACTGAAGCTTTCTTT
TRBJ1-6	TRBV3-1/TRBV3-2	.	.	CASSPHLRDNSPLHF	TGTGCCAGCAGCCCCCACTTGAGGGATAATTCACCCCTCCACTTT
TRBJ2-2	TRBV4-1	.	.	CASSQEAQGWTGELFF	TGCGCCAGCAGCCAAGAGGCCCAGGGGTGGACCGGGGAGCTGTTTTTT
TRBJ2-5	TRBV7-9	once	TRBD2	CASSASGSSETQYF	TGTGCCAGCAGCGCTAGCGGGAGTTCAGAGACCCAGTACTTC
TRBJ2-1	TRBV19	.	TRBD2	CASTSSGRNEQFF	TGTGCCAGTACTTCTAGCGGAAGAAATGAGCAGTTCTTC
TRBJ2-1	TRBV7-9	.	.	CASSLREYEYNEQFF	TGTGCCAGCAGCCTCCGGGAATACGAATACAATGAGCAGTTCTTC
TRBJ2-2	TRBV6-1	.	TRBD2	CASSEGSGPTGELFF	TGTGCCAGCAGTGAAGGTAGCGGGCCCACCGGGGAGCTGTTTTTT
TRBJ2-2	TRBV5-6	.	TRBD2	CASSRRSFVAGGPTGELFF	TGTGCCAGCAGCCGCCGGTCTTTTGTAGCGGGAGGCCCCACCGGGGAGCTGTTTTTT
TRBJ2-1	TRBV4-2	.	TRBD2	CASSRPGTSGGGEQFF	TGTGCCAGCAGCCGCCCCGGGACTAGCGGGGGCGGGGAGCAGTTCTTC
TRBJ2-1	TRBV30	.	.	CAWRRSRAYNEQFF	TGTGCCTGGAGAAGGAGCAGAGCTTACAATGAGCAGTTCTTC
TRBJ1-5	TRBV4-1	.	TRBD1	CASSHVGTGPNQPQHF	TGCGCCAGCAGCCATGTAGGGACAGGGCCGAATCAGCCCCAGCATTTT
TRBJ2-6	TRBV5-1	.	.	CASSLNVVRGPSSGANVLTF	TGCGCCAGCAGCTTAAATGTCGTCAGGGGACCGAGCTCTGGGGCCAACGTCCTGACTTTC
TRBJ2-3	TRBV12-3/TRBV12-4	.	.	CASCARDTQYF	TGTGCCAGCTGTGCGAGGGATACGCAGTATTTT
TRBJ1-6	TRBV6-2/TRBV6-3	.	.	CASSTPTGGIPLHF	TGTGCCAGCAGCACCCCAACGGGGGGAATACCCCTCCACTTT
TRBJ1-4	TRBV30	.	.	CAWSRQVTNEKLFF	TGTGCCTGGAGCAGACAGGTGACTAATGAAAAACTGTTTTTT
TRBJ1-1	TRBV12-3/TRBV12-4	.	.	CASSLRTTEAFF	TGTGCCAGCAGTTTGAGGACAACTGAAGCTTTCTTT
TRBJ2-2	TRBV7-2	.	TRBD1	CASSFPGTGFTGELFF	TGTGCCAGCAGCTTCCCCGGGACAGGTTTTACCGGGGAGCTGTTTTTT
TRBJ1-2	TRBV7-2	.	.	CASSGAASAIGYTF	TGTGCCAGCAGCGGGGCGGCCAGCGCTATTGGCTACACCTTC
TRBJ2-5	TRBV7-2	.	TRBD1	CASSVGTAQETQYF	TGTGCCAGCAGCGTGGGGACAGCCCAAGAGACCCAGTACTTC
TRBJ2-3	TRBV7-2	few	TRBD2	CASSSGLASADTQYF	TGTGCCAGCAGCTCGGGACTAGCCTCGGCGGATACGCAGTATTTT
TRBJ1-6	TRBV19	.	.	CASSISWGDSPLHF	TGTGCCAGTAGTATATCCTGGGGGGACTCACCCCTCCACTTT
TRBJ1-1	TRBV9	.	.	CASSASGTEAFF	TGTGCCAGCAGCGCCTCCGGGACAGAAGCTTTCTTT
TRBJ1-5	TRBV30	.	TRBD1	CAWGQGLNQPQHF	TGTGCCTGGGGACAGGGACTCAATCAGCCCCAGCATTTT
TRBJ2-2	TRBV7-9	.	.	CASSLGESVAGELFF	TGTGCCAGCAGCTTAGGAGAGAGCGTAGCCGGGGAGCTGTTTTTT
TRBJ2-3	TRBV11-2	.	TRBD2	CASSRVSGRAPDTQYF	TGTGCCAGCAGTAGAGTTAGCGGGAGGGCCCCAGATACGCAGTATTTT